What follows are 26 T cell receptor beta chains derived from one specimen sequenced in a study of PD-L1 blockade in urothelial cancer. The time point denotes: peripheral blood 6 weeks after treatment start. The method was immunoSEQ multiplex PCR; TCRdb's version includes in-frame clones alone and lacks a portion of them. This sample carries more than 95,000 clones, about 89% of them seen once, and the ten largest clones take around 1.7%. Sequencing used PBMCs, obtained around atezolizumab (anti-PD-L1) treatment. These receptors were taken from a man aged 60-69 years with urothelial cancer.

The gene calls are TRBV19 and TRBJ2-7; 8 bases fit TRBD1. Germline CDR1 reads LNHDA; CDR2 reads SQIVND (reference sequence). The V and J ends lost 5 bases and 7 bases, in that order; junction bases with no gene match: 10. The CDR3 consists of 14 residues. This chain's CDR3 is CASSRTGSFREQYF. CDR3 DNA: TGTGCCAGTAGTCGGACAGGGAGTTTCCGGGAGCAGTACTTC.

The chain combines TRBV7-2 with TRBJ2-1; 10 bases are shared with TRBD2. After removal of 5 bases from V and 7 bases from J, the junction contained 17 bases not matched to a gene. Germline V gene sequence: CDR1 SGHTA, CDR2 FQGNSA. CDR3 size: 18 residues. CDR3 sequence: CASSPRSASGRAWNEQFF. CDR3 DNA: TGTGCCAGCAGCCCCAGGTCGGCGAGCGGGAGGGCGTGGAATGAGCAGTTCTTC.

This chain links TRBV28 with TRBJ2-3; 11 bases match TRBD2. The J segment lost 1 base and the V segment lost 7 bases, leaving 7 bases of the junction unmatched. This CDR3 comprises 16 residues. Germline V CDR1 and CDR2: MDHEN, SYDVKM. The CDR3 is CASIKGTSGRTDTQYF. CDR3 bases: TGTGCCAGCATCAAGGGGACTAGCGGACGCACAGATACGCAGTATTTT.

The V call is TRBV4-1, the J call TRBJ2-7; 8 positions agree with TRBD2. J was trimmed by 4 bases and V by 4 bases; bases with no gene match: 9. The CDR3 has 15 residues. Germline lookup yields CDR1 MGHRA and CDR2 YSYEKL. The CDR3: CASSPRGSGTYEQYF. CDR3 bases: TGCGCCAGCAGCCCCCGTGGTAGCGGGACTTACGAGCAGTACTTC.

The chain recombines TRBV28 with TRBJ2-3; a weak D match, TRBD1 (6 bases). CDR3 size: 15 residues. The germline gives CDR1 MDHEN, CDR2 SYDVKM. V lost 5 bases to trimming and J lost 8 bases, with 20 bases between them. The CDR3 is CASSADRSGGGTQYF. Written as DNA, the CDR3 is TGTGCCAGCAGTGCCGACAGGTCCGGAGGTGGTACGCAGTATTTT. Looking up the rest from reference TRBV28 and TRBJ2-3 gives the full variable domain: DVKVTQSSRYLVKRTGEKVFLECVQDMDHENMFWYRQDPGLGLRLIYFSYDVKMKEKGDIPEGYSVSREKKERFSLILESASTNQTSMYLCASSADRSGGGTQYFGPGTRLTVL.

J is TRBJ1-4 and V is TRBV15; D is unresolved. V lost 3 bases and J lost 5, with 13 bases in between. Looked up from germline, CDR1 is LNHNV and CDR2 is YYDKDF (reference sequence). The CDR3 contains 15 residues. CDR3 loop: CATSRGDGKNEKLFF. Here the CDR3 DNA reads TGTGCCACCAGCAGGGGAGACGGGAAGAATGAAAAACTGTTTTTT.

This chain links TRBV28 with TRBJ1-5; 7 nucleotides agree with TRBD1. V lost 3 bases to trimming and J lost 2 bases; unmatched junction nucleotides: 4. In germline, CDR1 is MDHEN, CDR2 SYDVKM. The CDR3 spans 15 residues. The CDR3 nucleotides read TGTGCCAGCAGTTTGCTCCAGGGGGGCAATCAGCCCCAGCATTTT. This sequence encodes CASSLLQGGNQPQHF.

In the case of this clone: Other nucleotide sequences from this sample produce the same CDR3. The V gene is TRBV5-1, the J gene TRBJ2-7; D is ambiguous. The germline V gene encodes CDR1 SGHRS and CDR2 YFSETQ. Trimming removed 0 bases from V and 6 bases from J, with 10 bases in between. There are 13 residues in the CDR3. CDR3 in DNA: TGCGCCAGCAGCTTGGCCGGTGGTCGCGAGCAGTACTTC. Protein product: CASSLAGGREQYF. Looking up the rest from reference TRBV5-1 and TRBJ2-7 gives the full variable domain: KAGVTQTPRYLIKTRGQQVTLSCSPISGHRSVSWYQQTPGQGLQFLFEYFSETQRNKGNFPGRFSGRQFSNSRSEMNVSTLELGDSALYLCASSLAGGREQYFGPGTRLTVT.

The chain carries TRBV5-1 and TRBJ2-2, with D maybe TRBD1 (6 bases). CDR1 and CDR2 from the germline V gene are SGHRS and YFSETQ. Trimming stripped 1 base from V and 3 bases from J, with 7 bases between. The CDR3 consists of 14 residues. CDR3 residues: CASSLSGDTGELFF. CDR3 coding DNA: TGCGCCAGCAGCTTGTCAGGGGACACCGGGGAGCTGTTTTTT.

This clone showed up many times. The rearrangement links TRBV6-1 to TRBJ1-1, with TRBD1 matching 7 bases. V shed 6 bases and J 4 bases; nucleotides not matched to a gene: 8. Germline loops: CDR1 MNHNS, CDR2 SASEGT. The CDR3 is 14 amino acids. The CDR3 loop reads CASRDRLGSTEAFF. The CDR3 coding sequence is TGTGCCAGCAGGGACAGGTTAGGGAGCACTGAAGCTTTCTTT.

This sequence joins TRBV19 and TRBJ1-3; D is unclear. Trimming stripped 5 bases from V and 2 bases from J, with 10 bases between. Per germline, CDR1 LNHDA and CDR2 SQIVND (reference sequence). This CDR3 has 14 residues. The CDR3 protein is CASSRPPAGNTIYF. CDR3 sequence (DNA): TGTGCCAGTAGTCGCCCCCCGGCTGGAAACACCATATATTTT.

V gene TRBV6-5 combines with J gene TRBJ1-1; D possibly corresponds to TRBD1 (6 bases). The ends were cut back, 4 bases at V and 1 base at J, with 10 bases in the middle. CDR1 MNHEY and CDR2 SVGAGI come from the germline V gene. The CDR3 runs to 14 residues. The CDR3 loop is CASSSTGQNTEAFF. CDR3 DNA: TGTGCCAGCAGTTCTACGGGACAGAACACTGAAGCTTTCTTT.

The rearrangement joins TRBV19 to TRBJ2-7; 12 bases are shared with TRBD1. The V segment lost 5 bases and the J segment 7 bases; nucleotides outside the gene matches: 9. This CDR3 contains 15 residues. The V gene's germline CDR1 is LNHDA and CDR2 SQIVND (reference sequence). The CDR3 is CASSEGQGAQDEQYF. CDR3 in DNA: TGTGCCAGTAGTGAGGGACAGGGGGCGCAGGATGAGCAGTACTTC.

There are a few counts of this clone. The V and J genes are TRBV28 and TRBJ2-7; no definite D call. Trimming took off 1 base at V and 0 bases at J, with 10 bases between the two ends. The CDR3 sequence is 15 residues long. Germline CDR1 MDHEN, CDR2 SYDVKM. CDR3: CASSLFSESSYEQYF. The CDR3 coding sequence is TGTGCCAGCAGTTTATTCTCCGAGAGCTCCTACGAGCAGTACTTC.

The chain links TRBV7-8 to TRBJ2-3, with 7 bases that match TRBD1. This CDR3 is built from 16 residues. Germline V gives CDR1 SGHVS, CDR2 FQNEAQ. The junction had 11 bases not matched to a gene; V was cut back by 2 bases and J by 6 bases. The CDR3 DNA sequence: TGTGCCAGCAGCTTAACAGGGAGAGGGGGCTACGATACGCAGTATTTT. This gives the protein CASSLTGRGGYDTQYF.

The CDR3 reads CASSPRPGEAFF. CDR3 nucleotides: TGTGCCAGCTCACCACGGCCGGGTGAAGCTTTCTTT. This chain uses TRBV18 with TRBJ1-1, with D hard to call. Between the trimmed V and J ends, which lost 1 base and 7 bases, there was a span of 7 bases. CDR1 is KGHSH, CDR2 LQKENI, per germline. The length of the CDR3 is 12 residues.

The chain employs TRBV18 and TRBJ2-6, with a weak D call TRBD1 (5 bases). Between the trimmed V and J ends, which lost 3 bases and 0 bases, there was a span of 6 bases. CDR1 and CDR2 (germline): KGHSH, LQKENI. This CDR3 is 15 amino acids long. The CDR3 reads CASSPRDSGANVLTF. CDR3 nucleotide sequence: TGTGCCAGCTCACCCAGGGACTCTGGGGCCAACGTCCTGACTTTC.

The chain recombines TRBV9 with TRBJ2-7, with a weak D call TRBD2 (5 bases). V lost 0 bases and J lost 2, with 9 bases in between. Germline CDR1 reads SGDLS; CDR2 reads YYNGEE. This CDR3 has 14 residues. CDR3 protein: CASSVGTGTYEQYF. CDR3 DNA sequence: TGTGCCAGCAGCGTAGGCACGGGGACCTACGAGCAGTACTTC. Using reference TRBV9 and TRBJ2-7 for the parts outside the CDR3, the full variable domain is DSGVTQTPKHLITATGQRVTLRCSPRSGDLSVYWYQQSLDQGLQFLIQYYNGEERAKGNILERFSAQQFPDLHSELNLSSLELGDSALYFCASSVGTGTYEQYFGPGTRLTVT.

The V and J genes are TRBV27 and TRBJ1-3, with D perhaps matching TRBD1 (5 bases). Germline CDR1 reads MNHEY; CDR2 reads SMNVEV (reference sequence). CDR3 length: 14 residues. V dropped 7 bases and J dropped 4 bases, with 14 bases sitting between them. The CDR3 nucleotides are TGTGCCAGCACTACCCGGGACTCCGGAAACACCATATATTTT. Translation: CASTTRDSGNTIYF.

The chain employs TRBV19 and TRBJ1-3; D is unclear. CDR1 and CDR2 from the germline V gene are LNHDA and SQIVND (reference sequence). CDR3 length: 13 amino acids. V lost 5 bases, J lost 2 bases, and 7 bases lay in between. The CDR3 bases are TGTGCCAGTAGTCGGGTCCCTGGAAACACCATATATTTT. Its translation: CASSRVPGNTIYF.

CDR3 residues: CASSLGAGLFYEQYF. The DNA for the CDR3 is TGTGCCAGCAGCTTAGGGGCGGGACTGTTCTACGAGCAGTACTTC. The chain links TRBV11-2 to TRBJ2-7, with D possibly matching TRBD2 (6 bases). Germline V gene data show CDR1 as SGHAT and CDR2 as FQNNGV. V shed 1 base and J shed 3 bases, with 13 bases lying between them. The CDR3 covers 15 residues.

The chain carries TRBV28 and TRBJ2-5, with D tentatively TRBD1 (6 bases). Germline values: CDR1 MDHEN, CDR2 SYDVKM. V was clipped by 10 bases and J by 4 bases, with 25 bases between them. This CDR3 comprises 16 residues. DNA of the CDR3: TGTGCCACCCTCTCCGGCTCAGGGGCGTCTCGAGAGACCCAGTACTTC. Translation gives CATLSGSGASRETQYF.

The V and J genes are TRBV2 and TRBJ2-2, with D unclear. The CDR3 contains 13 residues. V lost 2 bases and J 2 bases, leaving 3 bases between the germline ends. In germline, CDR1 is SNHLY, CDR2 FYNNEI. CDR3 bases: TGTGCCAGCAGTGAACAAAACACCGGGGAGCTGTTTTTT. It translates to CASSEQNTGELFF.

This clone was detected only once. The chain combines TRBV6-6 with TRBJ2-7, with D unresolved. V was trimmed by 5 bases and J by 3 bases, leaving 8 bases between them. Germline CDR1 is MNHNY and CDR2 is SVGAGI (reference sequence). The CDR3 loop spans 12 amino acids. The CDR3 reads CASSPSYYEQYF. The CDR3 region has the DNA TGTGCCAGCAGTCCAAGCTACTACGAGCAGTACTTC.

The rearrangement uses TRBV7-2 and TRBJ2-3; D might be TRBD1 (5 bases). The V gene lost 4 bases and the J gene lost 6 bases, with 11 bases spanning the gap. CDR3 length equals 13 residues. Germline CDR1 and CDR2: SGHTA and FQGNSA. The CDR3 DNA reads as TGTGCCAGCAGCTCCTCTCGACAGGATACGCAGTATTTT. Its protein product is CASSSSRQDTQYF.

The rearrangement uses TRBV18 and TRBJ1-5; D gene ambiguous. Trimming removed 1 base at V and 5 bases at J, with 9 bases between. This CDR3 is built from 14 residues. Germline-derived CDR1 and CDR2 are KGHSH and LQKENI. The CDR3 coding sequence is TGTGCCAGCTCACCACTTCAAACAGATCAGCCCCAGCATTTT. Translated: CASSPLQTDQPQHF.